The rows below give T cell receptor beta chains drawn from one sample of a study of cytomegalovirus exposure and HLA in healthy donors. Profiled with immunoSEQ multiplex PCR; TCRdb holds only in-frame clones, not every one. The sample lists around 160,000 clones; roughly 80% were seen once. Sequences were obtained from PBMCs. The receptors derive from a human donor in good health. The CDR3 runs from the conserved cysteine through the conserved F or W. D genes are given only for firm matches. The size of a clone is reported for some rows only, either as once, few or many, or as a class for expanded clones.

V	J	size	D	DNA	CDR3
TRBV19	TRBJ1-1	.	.	TGTGCCAGTACCCGGGGGGCCACTGAAGCTTTCTTT	CASTRGATEAFF
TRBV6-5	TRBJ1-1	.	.	TGTGCCAGCAGTTATTCGATAGGGGTCACTGAAGCTTTCTTT	CASSYSIGVTEAFF
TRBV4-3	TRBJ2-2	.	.	TGCGCCAGCAGCCAAGGGCAGGGAAGAAACACCGGGGAGCTGTTTTTT	CASSQGQGRNTGELFF
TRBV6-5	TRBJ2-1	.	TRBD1	TGTGCCGCCGGACAGGGGACCTACAATGAGCAGTTCTTC	CAAGQGTYNEQFF
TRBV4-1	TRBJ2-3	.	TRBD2	TGCGCCAGCAGCCAAGCCCCCCCTAGCGGGGGAAGAGATACGCAGTATTTT	CASSQAPPSGGRDTQYF
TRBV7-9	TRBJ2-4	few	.	TGTTCCAGATTGACAGGCCGCGCCCAGTACTTC	CSRLTGRAQYF
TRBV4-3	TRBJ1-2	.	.	TGCGCCAGCAGCCAAGATGCTACGGGGGTCTATGGCTACACCTTC	CASSQDATGVYGYTF
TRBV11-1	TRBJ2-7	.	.	TGTGCCAGCAGCTTATCCCGGACAGCTGGATGGGAGCAGTACTTC	CASSLSRTAGWEQYF
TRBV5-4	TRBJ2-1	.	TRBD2	TGTGCCAGCAGCCCCCTTTTGAGCGGGGGGTCCTCCTACAATGAGCAGTTCTTC	CASSPLLSGGSSYNEQFF
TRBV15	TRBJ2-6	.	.	TGTGCCACTGCCGGACAGTACCTATCTGGGGCCAACGTCCTGACTTTC	CATAGQYLSGANVLTF
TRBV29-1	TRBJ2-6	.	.	TGCAGCGTGGGGGCTCTACTAGCTGGGGCCAACGTCCTGACTTTC	CSVGALLAGANVLTF
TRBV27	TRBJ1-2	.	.	TGTGCCTGCAGTCCGTCCGAACAGGGCCGTCGGCACACCTTC	CACSPSEQGRRHTF
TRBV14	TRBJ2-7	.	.	TGTGCCAGCAGCCAAGATCGCAGGGGCTCCTACGAGCAGTACTTC	CASSQDRRGSYEQYF
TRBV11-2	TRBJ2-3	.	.	TGTGCCAGCAGCTTAGTCGCGCACTCGAGCACAGATACGCAGTATTTT	CASSLVAHSSTDTQYF
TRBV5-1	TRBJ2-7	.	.	TGCGCCAGCAGCTTGGGGTCTAGTCGGCCAGCCTACGAGCAGTACTTC	CASSLGSSRPAYEQYF
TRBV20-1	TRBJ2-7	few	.	TGCAGTGCTAGCTGGAGATCCGAGCAGTACTTC	CSASWRSEQYF
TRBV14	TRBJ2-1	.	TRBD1	TGTGCCAGCAGCCAACAGGGGGCAAGTTACAATGAGCAGTTCTTC	CASSQQGASYNEQFF
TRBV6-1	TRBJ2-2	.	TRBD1	TGTGCCACCCGAGGACAGGTTACCACCGGGGAGCTGTTTTTT	CATRGQVTTGELFF
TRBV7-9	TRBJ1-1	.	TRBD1	TGTGCCAGCAGCCCAGGACAGGGGAACACTGAAGCTTTCTTT	CASSPGQGNTEAFF
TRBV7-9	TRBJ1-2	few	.	TGTGCCAGCAGCTCCCCATGGGGAGGCGGCTACACCTTC	CASSSPWGGGYTF
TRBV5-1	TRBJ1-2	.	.	TGCGCCAGCAGCTTGGACAGGGAAACCTCTGGCTACACCTTC	CASSLDRETSGYTF
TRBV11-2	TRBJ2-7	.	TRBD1	TGTGCCAGCAGCTTAGGGACAGGGGGGAGTATTTACGAGCAGTACTTC	CASSLGTGGSIYEQYF